Given below is one TCR beta chain in context. The sample comes from a study of cytomegalovirus exposure and HLA in healthy donors. The PCR used 60 Vbeta and 13 Jbeta primers. Produced via immunoSEQ multiplex PCR; TCRdb's table is partial and in-frame only. The table has approximately 150,000 clones, roughly 80% seen once. V was pared by 5 bases and J by 8 bases, with 19 bases between. The CDR3 has 15 residues. Germline CDR1 reads KGHSH; CDR2 reads LQKENI. The material sequenced was PBMCs. This sequence joins TRBV18 and TRBJ2-1; tentative D call: TRBD1 (5 bases). This receptor was obtained from a man aged 40-49 years in good health and CMV-seronegative. DNA of the CDR3: TGTGCCAGCTCATCCCAGGACACCGGCGGCGATGAGCAGTTCTTC. It translates to CASSSQDTGGDEQFF.